Shown below are 8 T cell receptor beta chains from a single sample sequenced in a study of cytomegalovirus exposure and HLA in healthy donors. Method: immunoSEQ multiplex PCR; TCRdb's copy keeps in-frame clones and lacks some. Of 150,000 to 200,000 clones listed, about 85% are singletons. Sequencing was carried out using PBMCs. Receptors originate from a man aged 25-40 years in good health and CMV-seropositive.

V usage is TRBV5-4 and J usage is TRBJ2-1; D may be TRBD1 (6 bases). Trimming removed 1 base at V and 8 bases at J, with 13 bases between. CDR3 size: 14 residues. Germline CDR1 SGHNT, CDR2 YYREEE (reference sequence). CDR3 residues: CASSLSGVGDEQFF. CDR3 DNA: TGTGCCAGCAGCTTGTCAGGGGTTGGGGATGAGCAGTTCTTC.

This clone has more than one count but fewer than ten. The chain links TRBV4-1 to TRBJ1-6, with 9 bases lining up with TRBD1. From germline, CDR1 is MGHRA and CDR2 YSYEKL. The CDR3 length is 15 residues. V shed 4 bases, J shed 5 bases, and the junction held 3 bases outside the gene matches. The CDR3 region has the DNA TGCGCCAGCAGCCCGAGACAGGGGGATAATTCACCCCTCCACTTT. It codes for CASSPRQGDNSPLHF.

This sequence joins TRBV19 and TRBJ1-5; TRBD1 matches 8 bases. The CDR3 has 14 amino acids. The germline V gene has CDR1 LNHDA and CDR2 SQIVND (reference sequence). Trimming at V came to 6 bases and at J to 5 bases, leaving 6 bases not matched to a gene. The CDR3 here is CASSGQGGDQPQHF. The CDR3 DNA is TGTGCCAGTAGCGGACAGGGCGGGGATCAGCCCCAGCATTTT.

The chain combines TRBV4-2 with TRBJ1-2; TRBD1 matches 7 bases. This CDR3 is built from 14 residues. CDR1 and CDR2 (germline): LGHNA, YNFKEQ. V lost 3 bases to trimming and J lost 4 bases; unmatched junction nucleotides: 5. The CDR3 region has the DNA TGTGCCAGCAGCCAGTACCGGGACAGCTATGGCTACACCTTC. This encodes CASSQYRDSYGYTF.

This chain joins TRBV5-4 and TRBJ2-3, with 14 bases aligning to TRBD2. The CDR3 has 17 residues. V lost 0 bases, J lost 3 bases, and 3 bases stayed unmatched. Germline V lookup: CDR1 SGHNT, CDR2 YYREEE (reference sequence). In DNA form, the CDR3 reads TGTGCCAGCAGCTTGGCGACTAGCGGGGGGGCAACAGATACGCAGTATTTT. Translated, it gives CASSLATSGGATDTQYF.

CDR3 amino acids: CASRGSQGAEQFF. CDR3 DNA: TGTGCCAGCAGGGGGTCCCAGGGGGCTGAGCAGTTCTTC. The genes are TRBV6-5 and TRBJ2-1, with 8 bases that match TRBD1. The CDR3 spans 13 residues. Germline CDR1 and CDR2: MNHEY and SVGAGI. V lost 6 bases, J lost 9 bases, and 7 bases stayed unmatched.

The CDR3 loop is CASSLGLAGNSDTQYF. The CDR3 region has the DNA TGTGCCAGCAGCTTAGGACTAGCGGGAAATTCAGATACGCAGTATTTT. The chain links TRBV7-6 to TRBJ2-3; TRBD2 matches at 11 bases. V was clipped by 1 base and J by 4 bases; unmatched bases: 4. Germline V lookup: CDR1 SGHVS, CDR2 FNYEAQ. This CDR3 region has 16 residues.

This clone was counted only a few times. The chain joins TRBV5-1 to TRBJ1-1; 9 positions match TRBD1. The CDR3 consists of 14 residues. V lost 3 bases and J lost 4; bases outside the gene matches: 4. Germline V gives CDR1 SGHRS, CDR2 YFSETQ. The CDR3 spells CASSWGTGPTEAFF. The DNA of the CDR3 is TGCGCCAGCAGCTGGGGGACAGGGCCCACTGAAGCTTTCTTT. Full variable domain (missing parts from reference TRBV5-1 and TRBJ1-1): KAGVTQTPRYLIKTRGQQVTLSCSPISGHRSVSWYQQTPGQGLQFLFEYFSETQRNKGNFPGRFSGRQFSNSRSEMNVSTLELGDSALYLCASSWGTGPTEAFFGQGTRLTVV.